Listed below are T cell receptor beta chains from one sample, sequenced in a study of T-cell reconstitution after alpha-beta-depleted transplantation in children. TCRdb fed the PCR reads into MiXCR, producing one record per CDR3 protein. Among fewer than 200,000 distinct CDR3 sequences listed, 6% to 7% were seen once. This sample comprised PBMCs from the stem cell graft donor, obtained from the stem cell graft. The source is a human donor who donated a stem cell graft to a child with Wiskott-Aldrich syndrome. CDR3s include the opening cysteine and the closing phenylalanine or tryptophan. D genes are given only for firm matches. Rows may omit the clone size; those that give it use once, few, many or a size class.

d_call	j_call	clone_size	v_call	cdr3_nt	cdr3_aa
TRBD2	TRBJ2-3	many	TRBV24-1	TGTGCCACCAGTACTAGCGGGCGGCTTCGGGATACGCAGTATTTT	CATSTSGRLRDTQYF
.	TRBJ1-6	few	TRBV18	TGTGCCAGCTCACCGGCCGGGGATTCACCCCTCCACTTT	CASSPAGDSPLHF
TRBD1	TRBJ1-1	many	TRBV27	TGTGCCAGCGGACAGGGGGCTAACACTGAAGCTTTCTTT	CASGQGANTEAFF
.	TRBJ1-1	many	TRBV4-3	TGCGCCAGCAGCCAAGTACTGCCTACTGAAGCTTTCTTT	CASSQVLPTEAFF
TRBD1	TRBJ2-3	many	TRBV10-3	TGTGCCATACGCGGACAGGGTAGCACAGATACGCAGTATTTT	CAIRGQGSTDTQYF
TRBD2	TRBJ2-7	many	TRBV5-1	TGCGCCAGCAGCTTGGCGTTAGCGGGAGACGGAGAGCAGTACTTC	CASSLALAGDGEQYF
.	TRBJ2-5	once	TRBV2	TGTGCCAGCAGTGAAGGCGATAGCCGCCCAGACCAAGAGACCCGGTACTTC	CASSEGDSRPDQETRYF
.	TRBJ2-2	once	TRBV4-2	TGTGCCAGCAGCCAGGAAGAGCGGATGAACACCGGGGAGCTGTTTTTT	CASSQEERMNTGELFF
.	TRBJ1-1	.	TRBV11-2	TGTGCCAGCAGCTCGGACATTACTGAAGCTTTCTTT	CASSSDITEAFF
.	TRBJ2-1	many	TRBV20-1	TGCAGTGCCGATCCTACCCGCGGGGCCCTCGGGGGTGAGCAGTTCTTC	CSADPTRGALGGEQFF
.	TRBJ1-6	many	TRBV5-1	TGCGCCAGCAGCTTGGACAGGAATTCACCCCTCCACTTT	CASSLDRNSPLHF
.	TRBJ1-1	many	TRBV7-9	TGTGCCAGCAGCTTAGGAGTGGTCACTGAAGCTTTCTTT	CASSLGVVTEAFF
.	TRBJ2-1	many	TRBV12-3/TRBV12-4	TGTGCCAGCAGTTTAGCGCTCGGGGGGCGGGCCTACAATGAGCAGTTCTTC	CASSLALGGRAYNEQFF
.	TRBJ2-5	few	TRBV29-1	TGCAGCGTTGACAGGGGAATAGACGTGGAGACCCAGTACTTC	CSVDRGIDVETQYF
.	TRBJ1-1	many	TRBV20-1	TGCAGTGCTAGAGATCCGGGGGGAGCTGGCGCTGAAGCTTTCTTT	CSARDPGGAGAEAFF
TRBD1	TRBJ1-1	many	TRBV28	TGTGCCAGCAGTTTTCCGACAGGGATGGAAGCTTTCTTT	CASSFPTGMEAFF
.	TRBJ1-2	many	TRBV7-2	TGTGCCAGCAGCAGTTGGGCAGGGAACTATGGCTACACCTTC	CASSSWAGNYGYTF
TRBD1	TRBJ1-2	many	TRBV29-1	TGCAGCGCCTCTCACGCAGGGGGTTTCGATGGCTACACCTTC	CSASHAGGFDGYTF
.	TRBJ2-3	many	TRBV20-1	TGCAGTGCTATGTGGCCAGGGCTTAGCACAGATACGCAGTATTTT	CSAMWPGLSTDTQYF
TRBD1	TRBJ1-1	many	TRBV12-3/TRBV12-4	TGTGCCAGCAGACCCGGACAGGGTTGGCTGAACACTGAAGCTTTCTTT	CASRPGQGWLNTEAFF
TRBD2	TRBJ2-5	few	TRBV3-1	TGTGCCAGCAGCCAAGATAACTCTCTAGCGGGACCCCAGTACCAAGAGACCCAGTACTTC	CASSQDNSLAGPQYQETQYF
.	TRBJ1-5	many	TRBV19	TGTGCCAGTAGTAGCCGGGACAATCAGCCCCAGCATTTT	CASSSRDNQPQHF
TRBD1	TRBJ1-1	many	TRBV6-5	TGTGCCAGCAGCACCTGGGACAGGGGGCGCGGCACTGAAGCTTTCTTT	CASSTWDRGRGTEAFF
.	TRBJ2-7	many	TRBV20-1	TGCAGTGCTAGTGTTGGCTTCGAGCAGTACTTC	CSASVGFEQYF
TRBD1	TRBJ2-7	many	TRBV6-2/TRBV6-3	TGTGCCAGCAGTACCCGGGACAGATTGTGGGCCGAGCAGTACTTC	CASSTRDRLWAEQYF
.	TRBJ2-7	many	TRBV20-1	TGCAGTGCTAGAGGTCTAGCGGAGGGGGGGTACGAGCAGTACTTC	CSARGLAEGGYEQYF
TRBD1	TRBJ1-2	many	TRBV7-2	TGTGCCAGCAGACGCATACAGGGGCCCTATGGCTACACCTTC	CASRRIQGPYGYTF
.	TRBJ2-2	many	TRBV3-1	TGTGCCAGCAGCCAAGATCAGGGGGGTTGGAACACCGGGGAGCTGTTTTTT	CASSQDQGGWNTGELFF
.	TRBJ1-5	many	TRBV12-3/TRBV12-4	TGTGCCAGCAGAAAACAGGAGAATCAGCCCCAGCATTTT	CASRKQENQPQHF